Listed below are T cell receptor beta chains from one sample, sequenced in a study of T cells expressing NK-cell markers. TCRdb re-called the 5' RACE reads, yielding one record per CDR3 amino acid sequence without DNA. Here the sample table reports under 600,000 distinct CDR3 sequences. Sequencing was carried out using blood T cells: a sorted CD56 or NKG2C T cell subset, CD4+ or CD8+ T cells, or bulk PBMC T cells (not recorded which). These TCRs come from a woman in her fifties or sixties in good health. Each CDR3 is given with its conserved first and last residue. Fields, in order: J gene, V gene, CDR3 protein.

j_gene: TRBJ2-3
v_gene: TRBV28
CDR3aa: CASSALAGLLATQYF

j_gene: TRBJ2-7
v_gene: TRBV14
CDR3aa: CASSQDQRRDVRVQYF

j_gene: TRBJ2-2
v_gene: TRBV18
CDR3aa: CASSPYGVDTGELFF

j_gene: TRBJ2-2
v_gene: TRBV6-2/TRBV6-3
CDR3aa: CASSYLAGGPSGELFF

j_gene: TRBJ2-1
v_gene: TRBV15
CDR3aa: CATRQTAGREQFF

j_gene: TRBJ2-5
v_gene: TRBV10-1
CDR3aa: CASSDGMAGKTQYF

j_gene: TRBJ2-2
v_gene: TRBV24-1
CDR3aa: CATSDLAGPGELFF

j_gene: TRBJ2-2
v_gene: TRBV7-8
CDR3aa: CASSFKSGANTGELFF

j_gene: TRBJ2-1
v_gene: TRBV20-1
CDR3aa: CSAREGGLTNEQFF

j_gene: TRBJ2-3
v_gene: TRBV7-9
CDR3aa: CASTSGTLSTDTQYF

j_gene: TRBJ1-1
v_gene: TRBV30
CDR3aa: CAWSDLWIGTEAFF

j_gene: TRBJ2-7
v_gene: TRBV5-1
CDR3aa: CASSLAGRSEQYF

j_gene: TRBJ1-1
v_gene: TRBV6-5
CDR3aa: CATAGSYSGTEAFF

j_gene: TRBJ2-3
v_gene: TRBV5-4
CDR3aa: CASSWWGLGTDTQYF

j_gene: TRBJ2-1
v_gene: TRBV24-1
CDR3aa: CATSPPGQGASIGNEQFF

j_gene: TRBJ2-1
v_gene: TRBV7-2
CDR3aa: CASSFSVDEQFF

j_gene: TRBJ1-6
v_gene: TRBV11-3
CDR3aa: CASSLFRQGSSPLHF

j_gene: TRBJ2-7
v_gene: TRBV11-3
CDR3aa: CASSSTRIGYEQYF

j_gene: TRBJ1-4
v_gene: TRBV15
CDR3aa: CATSIPRQGPLEKLFF

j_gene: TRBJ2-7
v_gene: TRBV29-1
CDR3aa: CSVGLRTGYYEQYF

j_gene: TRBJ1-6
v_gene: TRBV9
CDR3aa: CASSVEPLNSPLHF

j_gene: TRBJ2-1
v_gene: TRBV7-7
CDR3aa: CASSTGLAGGGNEQFF

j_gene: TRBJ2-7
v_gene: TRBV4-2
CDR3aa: CASSHNKGGVSSYEQYF

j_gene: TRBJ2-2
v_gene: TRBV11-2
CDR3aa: CASSLADLNTGELFF

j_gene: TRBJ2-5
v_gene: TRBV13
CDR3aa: CASSLAAGAETQYF

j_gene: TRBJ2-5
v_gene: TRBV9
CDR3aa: CASSGTSGREETQYF

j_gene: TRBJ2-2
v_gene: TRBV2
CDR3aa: CASSMTSGTAGELFF

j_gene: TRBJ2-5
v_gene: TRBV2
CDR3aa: CASKTDRPQETQYF

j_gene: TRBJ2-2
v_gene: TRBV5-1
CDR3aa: CASTSGRDTGELFF

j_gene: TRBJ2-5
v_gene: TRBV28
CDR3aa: CASSPYGTGQETQYF

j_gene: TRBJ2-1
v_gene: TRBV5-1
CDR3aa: CASSFGGGLPEQFF

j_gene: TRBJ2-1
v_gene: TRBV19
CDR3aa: CASSTGTRGLFF

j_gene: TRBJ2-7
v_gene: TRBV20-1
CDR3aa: CSAEIGGDRGPYEQYF

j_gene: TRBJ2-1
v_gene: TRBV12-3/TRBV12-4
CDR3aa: CASSFETSGRVENEQFF

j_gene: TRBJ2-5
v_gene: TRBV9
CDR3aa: CASSFTSGLPETQYF

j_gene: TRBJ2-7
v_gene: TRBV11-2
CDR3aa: CASSLRTEGEQYF

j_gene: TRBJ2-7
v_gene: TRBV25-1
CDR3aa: CASSSGGATQQYF

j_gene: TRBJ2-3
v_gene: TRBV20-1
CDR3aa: CSARGNTGTSGRSADTQYF

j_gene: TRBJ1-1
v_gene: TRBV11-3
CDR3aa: CASSSRGRLNTEAFF

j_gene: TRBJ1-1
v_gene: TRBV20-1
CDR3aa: CSARDPGPVNTEAFF

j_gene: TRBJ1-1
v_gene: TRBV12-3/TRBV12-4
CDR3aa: CASSLRPSAAFF

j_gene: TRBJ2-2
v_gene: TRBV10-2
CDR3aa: CASSELGDTGELFF

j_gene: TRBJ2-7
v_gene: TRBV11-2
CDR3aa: CASSTTVAGEEYF

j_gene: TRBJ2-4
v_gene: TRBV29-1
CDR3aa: CSVMAAGGNIQYF

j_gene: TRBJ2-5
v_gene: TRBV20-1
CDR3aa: CSATSPSRVGGAETQYF

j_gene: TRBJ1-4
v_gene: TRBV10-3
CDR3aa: CAISAIGTGTEKLFF

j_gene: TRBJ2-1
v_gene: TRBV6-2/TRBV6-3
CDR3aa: CASSYARGRQFF

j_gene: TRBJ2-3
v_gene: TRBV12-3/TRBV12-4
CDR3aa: CASSIYSGTYGTERDTQYF

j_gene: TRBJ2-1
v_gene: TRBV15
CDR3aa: CATSRDLGGLGGEFF

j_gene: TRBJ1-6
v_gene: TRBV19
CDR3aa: CASRLTGGGSPLHF

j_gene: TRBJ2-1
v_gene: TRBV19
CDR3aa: CASTSGVENNEQFF

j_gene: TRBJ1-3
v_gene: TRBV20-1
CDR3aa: CSAQTDLSTGNTIYF

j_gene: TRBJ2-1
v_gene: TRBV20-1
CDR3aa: CSAQTLAGGIEQFF

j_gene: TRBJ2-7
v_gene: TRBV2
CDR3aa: CASSRATDPPAEQYF